This section outlines one T cell receptor beta chain sequence together with its context. The antigen is undetermined. The method was immunoSEQ multiplex PCR; TCRdb's version includes in-frame clones alone and lacks a portion of them. The table records some 2 million clones, less than 95% of them present only once. These data originate in a study of shared clonotypes between healthy human individuals. Study-level results: Generation probabilities of non-shared clonotypes were lower (relative to those shared by all four donors).

Per germline, CDR1 SEHNR and CDR2 FQNEAQ (reference sequence). Trimming pared 4 bases from V and 9 bases from J, leaving 16 bases between. This CDR3 has 15 residues. Selected positively for CCR7 and CD45RO-negative, naive CD8 cells excluded terminally differentiated effector memory CD45RA+ cells. The J gene is TRBJ2-6, the V gene TRBV7-9, with D perhaps TRBD2 (5 bases). The source is a man younger than 35 in good health. Material for sequencing was naive CD8+ T cells sorted from blood. The CDR3 DNA is TGTGCCAGCAGCTCTCCACAAAAGGACTTCAACGTCCTGACTTTC. Protein: CASSSPQKDFNVLTF.